The T cell receptor (beta chain) under discussion was sequenced for a study of PD-L1 blockade in urothelial cancer (dated by TCRdb to the late 2010s). With respect to the entire study: Every patient began therapy in 2014 and was given atezolizumab 1,200 mg intravenously every 3 weeks. About 90% of the roughly 29 patients were males with bladder-origin urothelial cancer, and about 60% of the roughly 30 reported a prior smoking history. Patients had an ECOG performance status of 0 or 1 and had received between 0 and 3 prior chemotherapy regimens. Blood samples were analyzed at two time points: 3 weeks after treatment start (second dose) and 6 weeks after treatment start. Blood samples yielded a median of about 150,000 T cells and roughly 83,000 unique TCRs, with median clonality 0.080. An exploratory multi-omic analysis was conducted of the somatic, immune and clinical correlates of response to PD-L1 blockade with atezolizumab in urothelial cancer. Pretreatment tumor samples, along with matched peripheral blood collected serially before and after atezolizumab treatment, underwent TCR sequencing. Durable clinical benefit meant progression-free survival longer than 6 months, and TCR features were also tested against progression-free and overall survival. In the same patients who had TCR sequencing, pretreatment tumors also underwent whole exome sequencing and RNA sequencing. Roughly 10 patients achieved durable clinical benefit and some 21 did not. Under 30 patients had pretreatment blood TCR-seq, some 25 had at least one posttreatment blood collection, and some 25 had tumor TCR-seq. General conclusions and limits of the study: Improved progression-free and overall survival was associated with having pretreatment peripheral blood TCR clonality below the median. Greater expansion of tumor-associated TCR clones in peripheral blood 3 weeks after the start of treatment was observed in patients with durable benefit (n ≈ 22, p = 0.022). Because of the small sample size (n ≈ 30) and the many exploratory analyses performed, the results are intended to be regarded as hypothesis-generating.

To estimate absolute template abundance from read counts, synthetic TCR analog templates were spiked into each PCR. The immunoSEQ assay used bias-controlled V and J gene primers to amplify TCRbeta CDR3 regions from genomic DNA. Rearranged TCRbeta segments were sequenced at approximately 20X coverage. For the original study's pipeline: Sequencing errors were corrected by clustering and CDR3s were annotated against IMGT to assign V, D and J genes. Only productive TCRbeta rearrangements were used in downstream analyses, excluding out-of-frame or stop-codon sequences. Clonality was calculated as one minus the Shannon entropy normalized by the log of the number of unique productive sequences. Clones differing between time points or between blood and tumor were identified by Fisher's exact test with Benjamini-Hochberg correction at adjusted p below 0.01. In TCRdb, the immuneACCESS table is reduced to in-frame sequences with V and J assigned. These tables do not hold every clone; where another copy was compared, an unresolved V gene accounts for under half, and the others remain unexplained. The DNA gave D and trimming, while V, J and clone size come from that table. The table for this sample lists tens of thousands of clones; roughly 80% of them were counted only once. More than 1.5% of the sample is taken by the ten largest.

The CDR3 contains 14 residues, cysteine and phenylalanine counted. The CDR3 DNA has 42 bases and is translated from base 1. Taken from the germline V gene, the CDR1 and CDR2 loops are MRHNA and SNTAGT. V is reduced by 2 bases and J by 4 bases, leaving a spacing of 10 bases between them. With respect to this clone: The antigen this receptor binds is unknown. Base-call qualities are not available, and no considerably larger clone is one nucleotide away.

The time point label of this sample denotes: pretreatment peripheral blood. A total of under 30 patients with locally advanced or metastatic urothelial carcinoma, treated at Memorial Sloan Kettering on a trial protocol, made up the cohort. Peripheral blood mononuclear cells were collected pretreatment and during treatment, with between 1 and 8 total time points per patient. The Qiagen DNeasy Blood extraction kit was used to purify genomic DNA from total PBMCs and tumor samples. PBMCs were collected pretreatment and during treatment, and were isolated and stored as previously described. The chain is assembled from TRBV6-4 and TRBJ2-3; perhaps TRBD2 is the D gene, with 6 bases matching. The sample was PBMCs, taken around atezolizumab (anti-PD-L1) treatment. The receptor comes from a man aged 50-60 years with urothelial cancer. The nucleotide sequence is given as TGTGCCAGCAGTGACAGGGGACTGCCAGATACGCAGTATTTT. Translated, it gives CASSDRGLPDTQYF.